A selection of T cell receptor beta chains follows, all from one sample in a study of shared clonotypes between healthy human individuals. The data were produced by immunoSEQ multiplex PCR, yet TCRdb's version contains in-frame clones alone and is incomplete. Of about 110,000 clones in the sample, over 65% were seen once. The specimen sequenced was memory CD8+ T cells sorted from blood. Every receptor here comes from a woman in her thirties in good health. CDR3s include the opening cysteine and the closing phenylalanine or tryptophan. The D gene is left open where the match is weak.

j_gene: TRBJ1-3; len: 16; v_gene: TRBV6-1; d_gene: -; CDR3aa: CASSVGVTISGNTIYF
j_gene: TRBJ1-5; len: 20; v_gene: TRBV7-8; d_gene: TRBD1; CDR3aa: CASSPGEEGGTGILNQPQHF
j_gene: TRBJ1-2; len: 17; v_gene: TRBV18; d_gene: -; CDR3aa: CASSLRHVGALNYGYTF
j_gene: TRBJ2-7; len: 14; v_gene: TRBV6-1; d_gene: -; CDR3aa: CASSEAGGPYEQYF
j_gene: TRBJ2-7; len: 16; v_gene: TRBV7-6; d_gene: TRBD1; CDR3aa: CASSLDLSGGRYEQYF
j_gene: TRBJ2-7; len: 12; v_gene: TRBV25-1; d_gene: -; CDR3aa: CASSGNNYEQYF
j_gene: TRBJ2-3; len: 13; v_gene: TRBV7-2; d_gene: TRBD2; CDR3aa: CASSLGRLARQYF
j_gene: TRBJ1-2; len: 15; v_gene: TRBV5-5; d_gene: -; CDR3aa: CASSPDRATRDGYTF
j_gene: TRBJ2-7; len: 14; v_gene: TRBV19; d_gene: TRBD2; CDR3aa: CASRKRGSEDEQYF
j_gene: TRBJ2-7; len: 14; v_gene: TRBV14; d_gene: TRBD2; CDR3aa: CASSPTSGAYEQYF
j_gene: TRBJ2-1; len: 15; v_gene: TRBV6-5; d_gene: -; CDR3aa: CASSLDHSSYNEQFF
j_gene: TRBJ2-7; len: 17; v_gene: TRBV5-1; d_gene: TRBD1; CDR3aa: CASSLDPGQGFFNEQYF
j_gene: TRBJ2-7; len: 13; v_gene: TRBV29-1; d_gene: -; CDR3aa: CSVGFRGAYEQYF
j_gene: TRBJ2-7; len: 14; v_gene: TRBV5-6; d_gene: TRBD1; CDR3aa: CASSAGTGAYEQYF
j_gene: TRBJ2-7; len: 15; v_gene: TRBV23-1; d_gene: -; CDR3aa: CASSQVGGGDYEQYF
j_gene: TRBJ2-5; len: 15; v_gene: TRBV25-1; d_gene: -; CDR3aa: CASSPPTSADGTQYF
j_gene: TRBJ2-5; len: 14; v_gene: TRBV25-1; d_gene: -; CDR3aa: CASTDLNTEETQYF
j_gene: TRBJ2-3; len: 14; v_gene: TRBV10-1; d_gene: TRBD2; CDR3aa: CASSESGRSDTQYF
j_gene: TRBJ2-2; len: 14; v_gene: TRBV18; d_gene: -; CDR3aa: CASSPLANTGELFF
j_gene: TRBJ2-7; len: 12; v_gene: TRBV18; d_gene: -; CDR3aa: CASSPPRGEQYF
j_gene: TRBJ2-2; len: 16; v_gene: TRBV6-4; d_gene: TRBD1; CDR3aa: CASSDSGTGDTGELFF